This T cell receptor beta chain was sequenced in a study of vaccination effects on CD4 cells after COVID-19. As to this clone: As yet, its antigen is unknown.

ViraFEST used viral peptide pools to expand antigen-specific CD4+ T cells before sequencing. Isolation of CD4+ T cells took place after 10 to 11 days of culture. This person caught SARS-CoV-2 sometime from March to December 2020, and PCR testing confirmed the infection. Each participant was administered two doses of either the BNT162b2 or the mRNA-1273 vaccine. Sequencing was performed with immunoSEQ multiplex PCR; in TCRdb, only in-frame clones are kept and a portion is missing. The sample has about 15,000 clones, about 80% seen once. Trimming at V came to 0 bases and at J to 4 bases, leaving 4 bases not matched to a gene. This CDR3 comprises 15 residues. The germline gives CDR1 GTSNPN, CDR2 SVGIG (reference sequence).

The sequence was collected from a human donor who had a prior SARS-CoV-2 infection. The rearrangement links TRBV30 to TRBJ2-7; 12 bases align to TRBD2. The specimen was CD4+ T cells from PBMCs cultured with SARS-CoV-2 spike peptides, collected after COVID-19 vaccination. As DNA, the CDR3 is TGTGCCTGGAGTGTAAGTCTAGCGGGAGGGTACGAGCAGTACTTC. Its protein product is CAWSVSLAGGYEQYF.